This TCR beta chain was identified during a study of blood T cell repertoires in COVID-19. Study-wide background: Samples came from the United States, Italy and Spain, spanning acute and convalescent COVID-19. Nucleic acid was either cDNA or gDNA, and it came from T cells, B-cell-depleted T cells, or PBMCs.

The CDR3 contains 15 residues. CDR1 is LNHDA, CDR2 SQIVND, per germline (reference sequence). The V end lost 3 bases, the J end lost 2 bases, and 11 bases lay between the germline ends. Per the original data handling: Counts of nucleated cells, estimated from reference gene primer amplification, were obtained. Profiled with immunoSEQ multiplex PCR; TCRdb holds only in-frame clones, not every one. The V and J calls and clone size come from that table; D and trimming were worked out from the DNA. Among fewer than 200,000 clones listed, roughly four fifths were seen once. Sequenced: peripheral blood. The sequence derives from a woman at least 80 years old with COVID-19, enrolled during active disease. The chain recombines TRBV19 with TRBJ1-5; a weak D match, TRBD1 (6 bases). CDR3 nucleotide sequence: TGTGCCAGTAGTATTGGGGGGGGCGGCAATCAGCCCCAGCATTTT. As protein: CASSIGGGGNQPQHF.